What follows describes a single T cell receptor beta chain. Its antigen is unidentified. The source of the sample is a study of blood T cells in healthy people across ages. Background on the study: The capture of about one barcoded beta molecule per two T cells was achieved by template switching.

General study results and limits: Donor CMV status was unknown, possibly confounding expanded clonotype changes.

The length of the CDR3 is 14 residues. Germline values: CDR1 SEHNR, CDR2 FQNEAQ (reference sequence). V was trimmed by 5 bases and J by 1 base, leaving 11 bases between them. PCR was performed a second time for roughly 7 to 12 cycles using a sample-barcoded 5' primer and a J-beta primer mix. TCRdb independently ran MiXCR on the 5' RACE reads; one entry per CDR3 protein. The table lists around 1,000,000 distinct CDR3 sequences, 25% of them singletons. The same data also went into a second study, on T cells of mothers and their children.

The receptor was derived from a girl aged 2 to 9 in good health. The sample was blood. The chain carries TRBV7-9 and TRBJ1-1; D perhaps matches TRBD1 (6 bases). The CDR3 is CASSEDRRNTEAFF. CDR3 in DNA: TGTGCCAGCAGCGAAGACAGGAGGAACACTGAAGCTTTCTTT.